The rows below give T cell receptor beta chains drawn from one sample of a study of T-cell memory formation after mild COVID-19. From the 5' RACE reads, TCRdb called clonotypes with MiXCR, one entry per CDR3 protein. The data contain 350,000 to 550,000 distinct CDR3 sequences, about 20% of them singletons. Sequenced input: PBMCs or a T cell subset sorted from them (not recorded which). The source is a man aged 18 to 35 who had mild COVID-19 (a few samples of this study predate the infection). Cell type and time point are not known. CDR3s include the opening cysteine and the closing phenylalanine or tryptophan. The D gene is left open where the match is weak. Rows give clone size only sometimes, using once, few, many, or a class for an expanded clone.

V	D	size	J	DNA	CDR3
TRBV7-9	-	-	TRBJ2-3	TGTGCCAGCAGCGCCCGAGAGGATACGCAGTATTTT	CASSAREDTQYF
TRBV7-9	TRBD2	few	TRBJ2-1	TGTGCCAGCAGCTTAGGGGGGGCTAGCGGGAGCTCCTACAATGAGCAGTTCTTC	CASSLGGASGSSYNEQFF
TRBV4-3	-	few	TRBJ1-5	TGCGCCAGCAGCCAAGTCTTGTGGGGCCAGCCCCAGCATTTT	CASSQVLWGQPQHF
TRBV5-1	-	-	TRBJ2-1	TGCGCCAGCAGCCAAATACAGGAAACCGAGGAGTTCTTC	CASSQIQETEEFF
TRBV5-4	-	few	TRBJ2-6	TGTGCCAGCAGGAAGATTTTCTCTCAATCTGGGGCCAACGTCCTGACTTTC	CASRKIFSQSGANVLTF
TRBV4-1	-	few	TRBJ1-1	TGCGCCAGCAGCCAAGACAGGGAGAGCGCTGAAGCTTTCTTT	CASSQDRESAEAFF
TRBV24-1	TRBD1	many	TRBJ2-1	TGTGCCACCAGTCCAGGGGGTTTCTACAATGAGCAGTTCTTC	CATSPGGFYNEQFF
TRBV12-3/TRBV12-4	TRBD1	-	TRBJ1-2	TGTGCCAGCAGTTTACCGAGACAGGGGGATGGAAACACCTTC	CASSLPRQGDGNTF
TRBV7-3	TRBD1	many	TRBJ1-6	TGTGCCAGCAGCCTCGGACAGGGGATGAGTTCACCCCTCCACTTT	CASSLGQGMSSPLHF
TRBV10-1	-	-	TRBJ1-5	TGCGCCAGCAGTGCTACCCTCCATCAGCCCCAGCATTTT	CASSATLHQPQHF
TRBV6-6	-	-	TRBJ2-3	TGTGCCAGCAGTTACGCAAGGGGTTTGGCAGATACGCAGTATTTT	CASSYARGLADTQYF
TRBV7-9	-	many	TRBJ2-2	TGTGCCAGCAGCGCACAGGGTTTTGGGGAGCTGTTTTTT	CASSAQGFGELFF
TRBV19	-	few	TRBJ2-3	TGTGCCAGTAGTATGTTGGACAGCACAGATACGCAGTATTTT	CASSMLDSTDTQYF
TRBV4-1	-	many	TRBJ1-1	TGCGCCAGCAGCCAAGAGTTGGGAGGCCGGGGGGCTGAAGCTTTCTTT	CASSQELGGRGAEAFF
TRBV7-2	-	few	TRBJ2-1	TGTGCCAGCAGCTTGGCTCTAACCAGACTCTCCTACAATGAGCAGTTCTTC	CASSLALTRLSYNEQFF
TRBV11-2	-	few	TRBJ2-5	TGTGCCAGCAGCTTAGATCGGACCGCCGGGGAGACCCAGTACTTC	CASSLDRTAGETQYF
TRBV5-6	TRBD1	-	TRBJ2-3	TGTGCCAGCAGCTTGTGGACAGGGGGCACAGATACGCAGTATTTT	CASSLWTGGTDTQYF
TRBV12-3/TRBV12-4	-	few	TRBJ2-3	TGTGCCAGCAGTTTATCACAGGGAGGAAGTTTTGGCACAGATACGCAGTATTTT	CASSLSQGGSFGTDTQYF
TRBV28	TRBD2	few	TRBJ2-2	TGTGCCAGCAGTTTAAGCGCTAGCGGGGGGACCACCGGGGAGCTGTTTTTT	CASSLSASGGTTGELFF
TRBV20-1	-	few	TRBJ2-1	TGCAGTGCTCCGAACCCCCAGCGTCCCTACAATGAGCAGTTCTTC	CSAPNPQRPYNEQFF
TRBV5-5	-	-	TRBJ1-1	TGTGCCAGCAGCTTCGCACAGACCACTGAAGCTTTCTTT	CASSFAQTTEAFF
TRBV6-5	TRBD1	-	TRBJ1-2	TGTGCCAGCAGGCTCCCGGGACAGGACGGCTACACCTTC	CASRLPGQDGYTF
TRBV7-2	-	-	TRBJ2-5	TGTGCCAGCAGCCAAGGGGGGACATCCGCGATGGAGACCCAGTACTTC	CASSQGGTSAMETQYF
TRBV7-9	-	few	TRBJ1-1	TGTGCCAGCAGCTTGGGGGGGAGATTGAACACTGAAGCTTTCTTT	CASSLGGRLNTEAFF
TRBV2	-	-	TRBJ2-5	TGTGCCAGCGGAGGCGGGGCGGGAGAGACCCAGTACTTC	CASGGGAGETQYF
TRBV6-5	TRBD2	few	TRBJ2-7	TGTGCCAGCAGTTACAGCCTAGCGGGGTCAACCTACGAGCAGTACTTC	CASSYSLAGSTYEQYF
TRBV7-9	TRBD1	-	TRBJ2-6	TGTGCCAGCAACCCCTTGGACAGGGCCGAGGGGGCCAACGTCCTGACTTTC	CASNPLDRAEGANVLTF
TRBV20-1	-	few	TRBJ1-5	TGCAGTGCTAGAGATAGACTTAATAGCAATCAGCCCCAGCATTTT	CSARDRLNSNQPQHF
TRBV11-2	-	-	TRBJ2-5	TGTGCCAGCAGTTCACCGGGGATGGGAGTAGAGACCCAGTACTTC	CASSSPGMGVETQYF
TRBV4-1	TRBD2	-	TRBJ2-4	TGCGCCAGCAGCCAAGAGGGGACTAGCGGGCGGCTCGTAGCCAAAAACATTCAGTACTTC	CASSQEGTSGRLVAKNIQYF
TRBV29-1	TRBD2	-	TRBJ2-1	TGCAGCGTTGGTCCTAGCGGGGGGGAGCAGTTCTTC	CSVGPSGGEQFF
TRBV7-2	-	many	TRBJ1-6	TGTGCCAGCAGCTTCAGGGGTAAGGCACCCCTCCACTTT	CASSFRGKAPLHF
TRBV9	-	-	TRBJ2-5	TGTGCCAGCAGCCCTCGCTACCAGGGGACCCAGTACTTC	CASSPRYQGTQYF
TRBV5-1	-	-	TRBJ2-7	TGCGCCAGCAGCTTGGGGCAGGGACTTCCCTACGAGCAGTACTTC	CASSLGQGLPYEQYF
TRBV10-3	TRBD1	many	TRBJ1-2	TGTGCCACCCACAGGGGATACTATGGCTACACCTTC	CATHRGYYGYTF
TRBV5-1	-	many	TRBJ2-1	TGCGCCAGCAGCTTGGATGGGGGGCCGTACAATGAGCAGTTCTTC	CASSLDGGPYNEQFF
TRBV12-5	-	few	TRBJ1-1	TGTGCTAGTGGCTACCAGGGTGGAACTGAAGCTTTCTTT	CASGYQGGTEAFF
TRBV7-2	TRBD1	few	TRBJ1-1	TGTGCCAGCAGCCACAGTCCAGGGGGTACTGAAGCTTTCTTT	CASSHSPGGTEAFF
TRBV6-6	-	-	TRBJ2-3	TGTGCCAGCAGTTACTCCCCGGAGGATACGCAGTATTTT	CASSYSPEDTQYF
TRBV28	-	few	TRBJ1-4	TGTGCCAGCGGGGACCCGGGAAGCGCAACTAATGAAAAACTGTTTTTT	CASGDPGSATNEKLFF
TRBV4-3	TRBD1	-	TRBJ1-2	TGCGCCAGCAGCCAAGACGTGGGACAGTATGGCTACACCTTC	CASSQDVGQYGYTF
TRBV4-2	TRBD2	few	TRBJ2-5	TGTGCCAGCAGCCAAGAAACTAGCGGACTCCGGGAGACCCAGTACTTC	CASSQETSGLRETQYF
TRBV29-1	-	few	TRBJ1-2	TGCAGCGTTCGGCAGGGAAGTGATGGCTACACCTTC	CSVRQGSDGYTF
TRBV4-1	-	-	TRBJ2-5	TGCGCCAGCAGCCAAGATTTTAGTGGACAAGAGACCCAGTACTTC	CASSQDFSGQETQYF
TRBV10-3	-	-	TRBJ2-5	TGTGCCATCCGAGGGAGGAGAGAGACCCAGTACTTC	CAIRGRRETQYF
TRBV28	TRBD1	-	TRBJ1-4	TGTGCCATCAGCATTGGGACAGGGCGAGAAAAACTGTTTTTT	CAISIGTGREKLFF
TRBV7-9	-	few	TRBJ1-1	TGTGCCAGCAGCCCAAAGACGGAACACACTGAAGCTTTCTTT	CASSPKTEHTEAFF
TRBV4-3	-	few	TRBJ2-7	TGCGCCAGCAGCCAAGATCCCGGGGAGAGCTCCTACGAGCAGTACTTC	CASSQDPGESSYEQYF
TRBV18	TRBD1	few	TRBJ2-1	TGTGCCAGCTCACCCCCTTCGACAGGGGGCAATGAGCAGTTCTTC	CASSPPSTGGNEQFF
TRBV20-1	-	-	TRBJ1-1	TGCAGTGCTAGAGACGATCGAGAAGGACAGACTGAAGCTTTCTTT	CSARDDREGQTEAFF
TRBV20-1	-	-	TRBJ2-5	TGCAGTGCCAACGGAGACTTATATCGAGAGACCCAGTACTTC	CSANGDLYRETQYF
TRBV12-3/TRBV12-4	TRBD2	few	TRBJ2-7	TGTGCCAGCACCCACGCGGGGGGAGGGATCTACGAGCAGTACTTC	CASTHAGGGIYEQYF
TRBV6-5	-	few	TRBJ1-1	TGTGCCAGCAGGGACAGAACGGTGAACACTGAAGCTTTCTTT	CASRDRTVNTEAFF